This T cell receptor beta chain comes out of a study of cytomegalovirus exposure and HLA in healthy donors. This PCR relied on a set of 60 Vbeta primers and 13 Jbeta primers. Sequenced by immunoSEQ multiplex PCR; TCRdb stores in-frame clones only, minus some. The table for this sample gives about 48,000 clones. V lost 0 bases to trimming and J lost 7 bases; unmatched junction nucleotides: 10. Looked up from germline, CDR1 is KGHSH and CDR2 is LQKENI. CDR3 size: 17 residues. The V call is TRBV18, the J call TRBJ2-1; 9 positions match TRBD2. The sequence came from a woman aged 40 to 50 in good health and CMV-seronegative. Sequencing used PBMCs. The CDR3 sequence is CASSPPGREGLLNEQFF. The CDR3 DNA reads as TGTGCCAGCTCACCACCGGGGCGGGAGGGCCTCTTAAATGAGCAGTTCTTC.